This T cell receptor beta chain is drawn from a study of blood T cell repertoires in COVID-19 (dated by TCRdb to 2018 to 2020). In the study overall: Collaborator samples came from the United States, Italy and Spain and covered acute and convalescent phases of COVID-19. The prospective study material was composed of cDNA or gDNA derived from T cells, B-cell-depleted T cells, or PBMCs. The dataset comprised deeply sampled blood TCRbeta repertoires from subjects exposed to, actively infected with, or recovered from COVID-19. The samples were drawn from two sources: the first 160 participants of the ongoing ImmuneRACE study, and fewer than 1,500 subjects contributed by 6 global collaborators. Nearly every sample came with metadata listing a de-identified subject ID, COVID-19 status, age in years and sex. A freely available public database, intended as a resource for researchers studying the immune response to SARS-CoV-2, is where the repertoires were released. Where available, HLA class I and class II types were obtained from metadata supplied by the sample provider rather than from assay-based typing. What the study reported, not specific to this receptor: The quantity of clinical and demographic metadata differed by source and by participant and was supplied without curation.

For this clone: Its recognized antigen is unknown. Base qualities were left out, and no much larger clone turns up one base away.

Whole blood was collected in K2EDTA tubes by collaborating institutions according to the institutions' own protocols. For TCRbeta analysis, collaborator samples were shipped as frozen whole blood, as isolated PBMCs, or as DNA extracted from either sample type. V loses 3 bases, J loses 1 base, and the germline ends lie 13 bases apart. CDR1 is given as GTSNPN and CDR2 as SVGIG, both from the germline V gene (reference sequence). Including cysteine and phenylalanine, the CDR3 has 16 amino acids. Solely the CDR3 DNA is kept, with 48 bases framed from the first base. TCRbeta CDR3 regions were amplified from genomic DNA using the immunoSEQ Assay, a bias-controlled multiplex PCR. For the original study's pipeline: The number of nucleated cells in each sample was estimated by amplification of reference gene primers within the assay. Sequence reads were collapsed and filtered to measure the absolute abundance of every unique TCRbeta CDR3 rearrangement. For each sample, productive Simpson clonality was calculated as the square root of Simpson's diversity index across productive rearrangements. The table was pulled from immuneACCESS by TCRdb, which kept in-frame rearrangements only. Such tables lose some clones; where checked, under half of the loss comes from unresolved V genes, and the rest has no known cause. The V and J calls and clone size are taken from that table; D and trimming were inferred from the DNA. This sample comprises about 190,000 clones, 88% of them detected only once. Less than 5.5% of the sample lies in the top ten.

The clonotype originates from a human donor in a cohort sampled during active COVID-19. Here the chain combines TRBV30 and TRBJ2-6; a tentative D match to TRBD1 spans 5 bases. The sequencing input was peripheral blood. The CDR3 protein is CAWRGAKLSGANVLTF. The DNA sequence is TGTGCCTGGAGAGGGGCAAAGCTATCTGGGGCCAACGTCCTGACTTTC.